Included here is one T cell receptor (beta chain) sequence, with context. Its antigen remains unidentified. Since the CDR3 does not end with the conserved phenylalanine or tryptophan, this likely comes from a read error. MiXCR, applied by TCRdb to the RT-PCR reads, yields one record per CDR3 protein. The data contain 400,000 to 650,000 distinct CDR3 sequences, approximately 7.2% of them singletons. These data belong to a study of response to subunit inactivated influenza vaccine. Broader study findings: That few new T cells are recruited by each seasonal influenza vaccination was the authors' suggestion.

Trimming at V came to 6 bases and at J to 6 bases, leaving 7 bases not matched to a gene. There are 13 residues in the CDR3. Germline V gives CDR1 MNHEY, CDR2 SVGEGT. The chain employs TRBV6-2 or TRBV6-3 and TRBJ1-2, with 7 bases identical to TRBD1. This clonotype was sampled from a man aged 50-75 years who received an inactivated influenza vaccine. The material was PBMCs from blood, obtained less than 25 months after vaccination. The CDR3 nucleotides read TGTGCCAGCAGGGAACAGGGGACTGATGGCTACACCATC. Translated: CASREQGTDGYTI.